One sample yielded the 24 T cell receptor beta chains listed below, sequenced in a study of blood T cell repertoires in COVID-19. TCRdb's copy holds only in-frame clones and misses some; the assay was immunoSEQ multiplex PCR. The sample contains just under 250,000 clones, 70% to 90% of which appear only once. The sample comprised peripheral blood. All receptors come from a woman between 25 and 40 years old who had recovered from COVID-19.

This chain links TRBV19 with TRBJ1-6; a weak D match, TRBD1 (5 bases). Trimming took 5 bases from V and 7 from J, leaving 12 bases between them. The CDR3 has 14 amino acids. Germline V lookup: CDR1 LNHDA, CDR2 SQIVND (reference sequence). CDR3 protein: CASSGTGVNSPLHF. CDR3 coding DNA: TGTGCCAGTAGTGGAACGGGGGTAAATTCACCCCTCCACTTT.

The rearrangement links TRBV19 to TRBJ2-2, with 9 nucleotides matching TRBD1. With 6 bases clipped from V and 2 bases from J, the junction kept 13 bases outside the gene matches. CDR3 size: 18 residues. In germline, CDR1 is LNHDA, CDR2 SQIVND (reference sequence). The CDR3 sequence is CASRDTPGQGQNTGELFF. The CDR3 DNA is TGTGCCAGTAGAGATACCCCGGGACAGGGACAAAACACCGGGGAGCTGTTTTTT.

This chain uses TRBV7-9 with TRBJ2-7, with 7 positions matching TRBD1. The CDR3 is 12 residues long. The trim removed 5 bases at V and 8 bases at J, leaving 6 bases unmatched. Looked up from germline, CDR1 is SEHNR and CDR2 is FQNEAQ (reference sequence). The CDR3 sequence is CASSPGQDQQYF. CDR3 sequence (DNA): TGTGCCAGCAGCCCCGGACAGGATCAGCAGTACTTC.

In nucleotides, the CDR3 is TGTGCCAGCAGCCAGCGGGGGGCCCCTAGCACAGATACGCAGTATTTT. Encoded protein: CASSQRGAPSTDTQYF. V is TRBV6-4 and J is TRBJ2-3; 9 bases are shared with TRBD2. Per the germline V gene, CDR1 is MRHNA and CDR2 is SNTAGT. CDR3 length: 16 residues. After removal of 6 bases from V and 0 bases from J, the junction contained 7 bases not matched to a gene.

Comments on this clone: The junction differs from germline at one of its ends, possibly a read error. The chain links TRBV18 to TRBJ2-7; 12 nucleotides align to TRBD1. CDR1 is KGHSH, CDR2 LQKENI, per germline. The CDR3 length is 15 residues. The CDR3 region has the DNA TGTGCCAGCTCATCTAAACCGGGACAGGGGGCGCCCCCTGCCTTC. Its translation: CASSSKPGQGAPPAF.

The V gene is TRBV4-2, the J gene TRBJ1-2; 11 nucleotides line up with TRBD1. The ends lost 2 bases at V and 8 bases at J; junction bases unmatched: 7. This CDR3 spans 15 amino acids. Germline CDR1 is LGHNA and CDR2 is YNFKEQ. CDR3 coding DNA: TGTGCCAGCAGCCAACTCGGACAGGGGGCACAAGGCTACACCTTC. Translation gives CASSQLGQGAQGYTF.

The rearrangement joins TRBV5-1 to TRBJ1-6, with a possible D match to TRBD1 (6 bases). Trimming removed 5 bases from V and 0 bases from J, with 12 bases in between. The CDR3 covers 16 residues. Germline CDR1 is SGHRS and CDR2 is YFSETQ. The CDR3 is CASRGGTSSYNSPLHF. The CDR3 DNA reads as TGCGCCAGCAGAGGGGGGACTAGCTCCTATAATTCACCCCTCCACTTT. Filled out from reference TRBV5-1 and TRBJ1-6, the complete variable domain reads KAGVTQTPRYLIKTRGQQVTLSCSPISGHRSVSWYQQTPGQGLQFLFEYFSETQRNKGNFPGRFSGRQFSNSRSEMNVSTLELGDSALYLCASRGGTSSYNSPLHFGNGTRLTVT.

The chain recombines TRBV28 with TRBJ1-5; 9 bases match TRBD1. Trimming removed 6 bases from V and 3 bases from J; junction bases left unmatched: 3. Looked up from germline, CDR1 is MDHEN and CDR2 is SYDVKM. The CDR3 extends over 14 amino acids. CDR3 in DNA: TGTGCCAGCAGACCACAGGGGGCCAATCAGCCCCAGCATTTT. This gives the protein CASRPQGANQPQHF.

This chain connects TRBV28 to TRBJ1-5; 7 bases align to TRBD1. From germline, CDR1 is MDHEN and CDR2 SYDVKM. Germline trimming cut 6 bases from V and 6 bases from J; bases unmatched to any gene: 11. The CDR3 runs to 15 residues. The CDR3 spells CASSSRGQGGQPQHF. The CDR3 bases are TGTGCCAGCAGCTCCCGGGGGCAGGGGGGTCAGCCCCAGCATTTT.

This clone came up once. The genes are TRBV7-9 and TRBJ2-5; D remains ambiguous. V lost 5 bases and J 2 bases, leaving 15 bases between the germline ends. The CDR3 contains 15 residues. CDR1 is SEHNR and CDR2 is FQNEAQ in the germline V gene (reference sequence). The CDR3 sequence is CASSRSDVFQETQYF. The CDR3 nucleotides are TGTGCCAGCAGCCGAAGCGACGTTTTTCAAGAGACCCAGTACTTC.

This clone is a singleton in its sample. The V gene is TRBV12-5, the J gene TRBJ2-7, with D hard to call. The germline gives CDR1 LGHNT, CDR2 FRNRAP. The CDR3 is 13 amino acids. Between the trimmed V and J ends, which lost 1 base and 10 bases, there was a span of 14 bases. DNA of the CDR3: TGTGCTAGTGGTTTGGGAGGATCGGGTGAACAGTACTTC. Its translation is CASGLGGSGEQYF.

In regard to this clone: This specimen includes other DNA sequences encoding the same CDR3. The chain uses TRBV5-1 and TRBJ2-7; a weak D match, TRBD1 (6 bases). This CDR3 spans 14 amino acids. V shed 0 bases and J shed 0 bases, with 7 bases lying between them. In germline, CDR1 is SGHRS, CDR2 YFSETQ. DNA of the CDR3: TGCGCCAGCAGCTTGGTAGGGGGCTCCTACGAGCAGTACTTC. The encoded protein is CASSLVGGSYEQYF. Full variable domain (rest looked up from reference TRBV5-1 and TRBJ2-7): KAGVTQTPRYLIKTRGQQVTLSCSPISGHRSVSWYQQTPGQGLQFLFEYFSETQRNKGNFPGRFSGRQFSNSRSEMNVSTLELGDSALYLCASSLVGGSYEQYFGPGTRLTVT.

The chain has TRBV6-4 and TRBJ1-1; perhaps TRBD1 as D (6 bases). Germline V gene data show CDR1 as MRHNA and CDR2 as SNTAGT. V lost 6 bases and J lost 5, with 13 bases in between. The CDR3 spans 13 residues. DNA for the CDR3: TGTGCCAGCAGGGCTCAGGGGAGTACTGAAGCTTTCTTT. Translated: CASRAQGSTEAFF.

The V gene is TRBV29-1, the J gene TRBJ2-5; weak D call: TRBD1 (5 bases). CDR1 is SQVTM, CDR2 ANQGSEA, per germline. V lost 3 bases, J lost 5 bases, and 19 bases lay in between. This CDR3 has 15 residues. CDR3 protein: CSVDPHDRPGETQYF. CDR3 sequence (DNA): TGCAGCGTTGATCCTCACGACCGCCCAGGGGAGACCCAGTACTTC.

The chain uses TRBV13 and TRBJ2-7; 10 bases align to TRBD2. This CDR3 is built from 16 residues. J was trimmed by 3 bases and V by 5 bases; bases with no gene match: 10. Germline values: CDR1 PRHDT, CDR2 FYEKMQ (reference sequence). The CDR3 DNA reads as TGTGCCAGCAGCCAATCATCACTAGCGGGGCGCTACGAGCAGTACTTC. Protein: CASSQSSLAGRYEQYF.

This rearrangement joins TRBV7-3 to TRBJ2-3; the D gene is possibly TRBD1 (5 bases). Germline CDR1 is SGHTA and CDR2 is FQGTGA. The V and J ends lost 1 base and 1 base respectively, with 12 bases between them. The CDR3 totals 16 residues. CDR3 amino acids: CASSLSPGLGTDTQYF. CDR3 sequence (DNA): TGTGCCAGCAGCTTAAGCCCAGGGTTGGGCACAGATACGCAGTATTTT.

The chain combines TRBV3-1 (or the pseudogene TRBV3-2) with TRBJ2-1; D is ambiguous. CDR1 is LGHDT, CDR2 YNNKEL, per germline (reference sequence). V was trimmed by 2 bases and J by 5 bases, leaving 13 bases between them. This CDR3 spans 15 amino acids. The CDR3 DNA reads TGTGCCAGCAGCCAACTCAGAGGCGCCCACAATGAGCAGTTCTTC. This sequence encodes CASSQLRGAHNEQFF.

V usage is TRBV6-5 and J usage is TRBJ1-1; 9 positions agree with TRBD1. The CDR3 loop spans 13 amino acids. With V trimmed by 6 bases and J by 7 bases, 6 bases remained unmatched. Germline CDR1 is MNHEY and CDR2 is SVGAGI. In DNA, the CDR3 is TGTGCCAGCAGCCAAACAGGGGGCCATGAAGCTTTCTTT. Its translation is CASSQTGGHEAFF.

This chain uses TRBV11-3 with TRBJ2-5, with 9 bases that match TRBD1. Germline V gives CDR1 SGHNT, CDR2 YENEEA. J lost 4 bases, V lost 4 bases, and 7 bases had no gene match. The CDR3 runs to 15 residues. Here the CDR3 reads CASSSGQGPLETQYF. The CDR3 DNA follows: TGTGCCAGCAGCTCTGGACAGGGGCCCTTAGAGACCCAGTACTTC.

The chain is built from TRBV27 and TRBJ2-5, with 7 bases aligning to TRBD2. Germline-derived CDR1 and CDR2 are MNHEY and SMNVEV (reference sequence). The CDR3 totals 13 residues. Germline trimming cut 7 bases from V and 2 bases from J; bases unmatched to any gene: 4. The CDR3 DNA reads TGTGCCAGCATGGGAGGGAATCAAGAGACCCAGTACTTC. It yields the protein CASMGGNQETQYF.

The V call is TRBV18, the J call TRBJ2-3; D call uncertain. V gave up 1 base and J gave up 3 bases, with 8 bases separating them. CDR1 is KGHSH and CDR2 is LQKENI in the germline V gene. CDR3 length: 14 residues. The CDR3 bases are TGTGCCAGCTCACCACTAGTCCGAACAGATACGCAGTATTTT. It yields the protein CASSPLVRTDTQYF.

Here the CDR3 reads CASSRDTDLPGEQYF. DNA of the CDR3: TGTGCCAGCAGCCGGGACACCGACCTTCCGGGCGAGCAGTACTTC. The gene calls are TRBV5-4 and TRBJ2-7, with D perhaps TRBD1 (6 bases). Germline V gene lookup returns CDR1 SGHNT and CDR2 YYREEE (reference sequence). V shed 4 bases and J shed 6 bases, with 20 bases lying between them. The CDR3 has 15 amino acids.

This clone was counted between two and nine times. The chain couples TRBV11-1 to TRBJ1-2; 9 nucleotides align to TRBD1. This CDR3 contains 16 residues. V shed 4 bases, J shed 5 bases, and the junction held 11 bases outside the gene matches. Germline lookup yields CDR1 SGHAT and CDR2 FQDESV (reference sequence). The CDR3, as DNA: TGTGCCAGCAGCTCCGCCGGGACAGGGTTGTGGTATGGCTACACCTTC. It is translated as CASSSAGTGLWYGYTF. Together with reference TRBV11-1 and TRBJ1-2, the CDR3 gives the full variable domain: EAEVAQSPRYKITEKSQAVAFWCDPISGHATLYWYRQILGQGPELLVQFQDESVVDDSQLPKDRFSAERLKGVDSTLKIQPAELGDSAMYLCASSSAGTGLWYGYTFGSGTRLTVV.

V gene TRBV27 combines with J gene TRBJ1-2; perhaps TRBD1 as D (6 bases). The V gene's germline CDR1 is MNHEY and CDR2 SMNVEV (reference sequence). This CDR3 is 14 amino acids long. V shed 6 bases and J shed 2 bases, with 13 bases lying between them. The CDR3 sequence is CASRLGGANYGYTF. The CDR3, as DNA: TGTGCCAGCAGACTAGGGGGGGCGAACTATGGCTACACCTTC.